A single sample is the source of the 19 T cell receptor beta chains below, sequenced in a study of T cells in Graves' hyperthyroidism and ophthalmopathy. RNA transcripts served as the template for amplifying TCR beta CDR3 regions. An initial round of RT-PCR targeting the TCR CDR3 relied on the HTBI primer set. Using its own MiXCR run on the multiplex PCR reads, TCRdb lists one record per CDR3 protein. The profile shows around 500,000 distinct CDR3 sequences, about 16% of them singletons. The sample consisted of blood. The receptors derive from a woman aged 25 to 39 with Graves' ophthalmopathy.

This clonotype was counted between two and nine times. The chain has TRBV6-2 or TRBV6-3 and TRBJ2-7, with D perhaps matching TRBD1 (6 bases). V lost 6 bases to trimming and J lost 2 bases, with 14 bases between them. CDR1 and CDR2 from the germline V gene are MNHEY and SVGEGT. The CDR3 loop spans 14 amino acids. The CDR3 nucleotides are TGTGCCAGCAGCCACCCTGGGGGCCCCTACGAGCAGTACTTC. This translates into CASSHPGGPYEQYF.

There are many counts of this clonotype. This chain connects TRBV2 to TRBJ1-5; a weak D match, TRBD1 (5 bases). Trimming shortened V by 2 bases and J by 7 bases, and 18 bases separated the two germline ends. This CDR3 has 16 amino acids. Germline CDR1 SNHLY, CDR2 FYNNEI. CDR3 DNA: TGTGCCAGCAGTGAACCCTCTACAGGAGTGGGGCAGCCCCAGCATTTT. Amino acids: CASSEPSTGVGQPQHF.

This clonotype was seen many times. The chain carries TRBV7-2 and TRBJ1-1; D not certain. Germline CDR1 and CDR2: SGHTA and FQGNSA. CDR3 length: 13 amino acids. V was pared by 0 bases and J by 7 bases, with 9 bases between. CDR3 protein: CASSLAKVGEAFF. The CDR3, as DNA: TGTGCCAGCAGCTTAGCGAAGGTCGGTGAAGCTTTCTTT.

This clonotype was counted at least ten times. The chain carries TRBV11-3 and TRBJ2-3; D gene uncertain. This CDR3 contains 15 residues. Per the germline V gene, CDR1 is SGHNT and CDR2 is YENEEA. V was clipped by 3 bases and J by 2 bases, with 12 bases between them. The CDR3 here is CASSFPPNDTDTQYF. The DNA for the CDR3 is TGTGCCAGCAGCTTTCCCCCCAACGACACAGATACGCAGTATTTT.

The chain links TRBV20-1 to TRBJ2-1, with no clear D. V was pared by 6 bases and J by 6 bases, with 9 bases between. CDR3 length equals 11 residues. Germline V gene sequence: CDR1 DFQATT, CDR2 SNEGSKA (reference sequence). The CDR3 DNA is TGCAGTGCATTCGAGATCAATGAGCAGTTCTTC. It specifies CSAFEINEQFF.

This clonotype was seen more than once but under ten times. A much larger clone sits a single nucleotide away, making a read error possible. The chain joins TRBV7-2 to TRBJ1-2; TRBD1 might be the D (6 bases). The germline gives CDR1 SGHTA, CDR2 FQGNSA. The CDR3 has 15 amino acids. Trimming removed 7 bases at V and 3 bases at J, with 18 bases between. Written as DNA, the CDR3 is TGTGCCAGCAACCCTGAACAGGGTACCTACTATGGCTACACCTTC. The encoded protein is CASNPEQGTYYGYTF.

The sample holds a few counts of this clonotype. V and J are TRBV27 and TRBJ2-1, with D unresolved. The CDR3 runs to 14 residues. The V gene's germline CDR1 is MNHEY and CDR2 SMNVEV (reference sequence). The V end lost 2 bases, the J end lost 4 bases, and 9 bases lay between the germline ends. CDR3 protein: CASSLKGGYNEQFF. The CDR3 DNA sequence: TGTGCCAGCAGTTTAAAGGGCGGTTACAATGAGCAGTTCTTC.

This clonotype was seen ten or more times. The rearrangement uses TRBV7-2 and TRBJ2-1; 10 bases align to TRBD2. Germline lookup yields CDR1 SGHTA and CDR2 FQGNSA. After removal of 3 bases from V and 3 bases from J, the junction contained 5 bases not matched to a gene. The CDR3 totals 16 residues. The CDR3 bases are TGTGCCAGCAGCTTCGATCGGACTAGCGGCTACAATGAGCAGTTCTTC. Its translation: CASSFDRTSGYNEQFF.

This clonotype appeared many times. This chain uses TRBV27 with TRBJ1-1; 9 bases are a match to TRBD1. The CDR3 consists of 16 residues. With 5 bases clipped from V and 5 bases from J, the junction kept 12 bases outside the gene matches. Germline assignment: CDR1 MNHEY and CDR2 SMNVEV (reference sequence). CDR3 region: CASSPNPGTGRTEAFF. The CDR3 DNA is TGTGCCAGCAGTCCGAACCCCGGGACAGGGAGGACTGAAGCTTTCTTT.

This clonotype has ten or more counts. The chain links TRBV11-2 to TRBJ2-5; D is perhaps TRBD2 (5 bases). The ends were cut back, 5 bases at V and 7 bases at J, with 17 bases in the middle. There are 14 residues in the CDR3. The germline V gene encodes CDR1 SGHAT and CDR2 FQNNGV. For the CDR3, the DNA is TGTGCCAGCAGCCCAAGAGGGCCACTAGGGACCCAGTACTTC. Translated, it gives CASSPRGPLGTQYF.

This clonotype appeared many times. V and J are TRBV5-1 and TRBJ2-3; no reliable D call. Germline V gives CDR1 SGHRS, CDR2 YFSETQ. V dropped 0 bases and J dropped 4 bases, with 6 bases sitting between them. The CDR3 contains 13 residues. The CDR3 here is CASSLESSDTQYF. The CDR3 nucleotides are TGCGCCAGCAGCTTGGAATCGTCAGATACGCAGTATTTT.

The V gene is TRBV30, the J gene TRBJ2-7; perhaps TRBD1 as D (6 bases). The V gene lost 4 bases and the J gene lost 0 bases, with 13 bases spanning the gap. Looked up from germline, CDR1 is GTSNPN and CDR2 is SVGIG (reference sequence). CDR3 length equals 14 residues. CDR3 in DNA: TGTGCCTGGAATGTCCGGGACAACTCCTACGAGCAGTACTTC. Translated: CAWNVRDNSYEQYF.

This clonotype has a handful of counts. The chain joins TRBV10-2 to TRBJ2-1, with 11 positions matching TRBD2. The ends lost 0 bases at V and 7 bases at J; junction bases unmatched: 8. Per the germline V gene, CDR1 is WSHSY and CDR2 is SAAADI. This CDR3 has 17 amino acids. This chain's CDR3 is CASSESLLAGVVNEQFF. The CDR3 DNA is TGCGCCAGCAGTGAGTCCCTACTAGCGGGAGTTGTGAATGAGCAGTTCTTC.

This clonotype was recorded a few times. The rearrangement uses TRBV28 and TRBJ2-3; D remains unclear. Germline CDR1 MDHEN, CDR2 SYDVKM. Trimming removed 2 bases at V and 7 bases at J, with 7 bases between. The CDR3 spans 12 residues. The chain's CDR3 is CASSLPPYTQYF. In nucleotides, the CDR3 is TGTGCCAGCAGTTTACCTCCGTATACGCAGTATTTT.

The chain combines TRBV7-8 with TRBJ2-7; TRBD1 aligns across 7 bases. CDR1 and CDR2 (germline): SGHVS, FQNEAQ. This CDR3 has 17 residues. Unmatched junction bases numbered 11, after V lost 2 bases and J lost 1 base. The CDR3 loop reads CASSLRFPGQTSYEQYF. CDR3 bases: TGTGCCAGCAGCTTACGGTTCCCGGGACAGACTTCCTACGAGCAGTACTTC.

This sequence joins TRBV19 and TRBJ2-7, with D perhaps TRBD1 (6 bases). CDR3 length: 15 amino acids. Trimming removed 8 bases from V and 4 bases from J, with 21 bases in between. Germline V gene data show CDR1 as LNHDA and CDR2 as SQIVND (reference sequence). DNA of the CDR3: TGTGCCAGTCAAATCGGTATTCGGCAGGGGTACGAGCAGTACTTC. It translates to CASQIGIRQGYEQYF. The full variable domain, in which reference TRBV19 and TRBJ2-7 provide the parts outside the CDR3, is DGGITQSPKYLFRKEGQNVTLSCEQNLNHDAMYWYRQDPGQGLRLIYYSQIVNDFQKGDIAEGYSVSREKKESFPLTVTSAQKNPTAFYLCASQIGIRQGYEQYFGPGTRLTVT.

The V call is TRBV20-1, the J call TRBJ1-1; 8 positions match TRBD1. V dropped 5 bases and J dropped 0; count of bases not matched to a gene: 5. There are 14 residues in the CDR3. In germline, CDR1 is DFQATT, CDR2 SNEGSKA (reference sequence). The DNA of the CDR3 is TGCAGTGCTTTTCGGACAGGGATGAACACTGAAGCTTTCTTT. Protein: CSAFRTGMNTEAFF.

This clonotype was observed at least ten times. The chain uses TRBV13 and TRBJ2-7; perhaps TRBD2 as D (5 bases). V gave up 5 bases and J gave up 1 base, with 9 bases separating them. Germline V gives CDR1 PRHDT, CDR2 FYEKMQ (reference sequence). The CDR3 totals 13 residues. DNA for the CDR3: TGTGCCAGCAGCAGCGGTGGATCCTACGAGCAGTACTTC. This codes for CASSSGGSYEQYF. Based on the CDR3 plus reference TRBV13 and TRBJ2-7, the full variable domain is AAGVIQSPRHLIKEKRETATLKCYPIPRHDTVYWYQQGPGQDPQFLISFYEKMQSDKGSIPDRFSAQQFSDYHSELNMSSLELGDSALYFCASSSGGSYEQYFGPGTRLTVT.

This clonotype was seen ten or more times. The gene calls are TRBV11-2 and TRBJ2-7; no clear D. The germline V gene encodes CDR1 SGHAT and CDR2 FQNNGV. The germline V and J ends were trimmed by 1 base and 5 bases, with 9 bases remaining between them. The CDR3 is made up of 13 amino acids. CDR3 DNA sequence: TGTGCCAGCAGCTTAGTAGGCCGTAACGAGCAGTACTTC. It codes for CASSLVGRNEQYF.